This entry concerns a single T cell receptor beta chain. Its antigen remains unknown. The CDR3 length is 14 residues. With 4 bases clipped from V and 3 bases from J, the junction kept 4 bases outside the gene matches. Per the germline V gene, CDR1 is SGHNT and CDR2 is YYREEE (reference sequence). The sample is drawn from a study of T cell repertoires and Cas9 in healthy adults. Whole-study context: Multi-effector potency, cytotoxicity and lineage were assessed in SpCas9-reactive CD4 and CD8 T cells.

Here immunoSEQ multiplex PCR was the method, and the copy in TCRdb shows in-frame clones only, minus some. The sample has 20,000 to 25,000 clones, roughly 90% seen once. Findings and caveats of the study: In vitro, SpCas9-reactive Tregs were reported to curb effector T cell proliferation and function.

The material sequenced was CD4+ effector T cells (CD127+, CD25-, CD137-, CD154-) from PBMCs; culture status not recorded. This TCR came from a human donor in good health. The chain recombines TRBV5-4 with TRBJ2-7; 10 bases line up with TRBD1. CDR3 bases: TGTGCCAGCAGCCCCGGGACAGGGGTCTACGAGCAGTACTTC. Amino acid sequence: CASSPGTGVYEQYF.